This T cell receptor beta chain was identified in a study of blood T cell repertoires in COVID-19. Study-wide background: Spain, Italy and the United States supplied samples that represented acute and convalescent COVID-19. T cells, B-cell-depleted T cells, or PBMCs provided the cDNA or gDNA that served as material.

This clone was observed a handful of times. CDR1 SGDLS and CDR2 YYNGEE come from the germline V gene. The CDR3 has 15 residues. V lost 3 bases and J lost 4; bases outside the gene matches: 7. Methods used by the authors: Estimation of nucleated cell counts relied on the amplification of reference gene primers. Generated by immunoSEQ multiplex PCR, the TCRdb table keeps only in-frame clones and is missing some. That table gives V, J and clone size, and the DNA gave D and trimming. This table holds about 220,000 clones, around 82% found once. The sequenced sample was peripheral blood. This chain links TRBV9 with TRBJ1-3, with 7 bases that match TRBD1. The receptor's source is a human donor in a cohort sampled during active COVID-19. The chain's CDR3 is CASSAGTALGNTIYF. The CDR3 DNA is TGTGCCAGCAGCGCGGGGACAGCTTTAGGAAACACCATATATTTT.